These T cell receptor beta chains were read from a single sample in a study of T cell clusters in autoimmune cytopenias. Each CDR3 protein gets one entry in TCRdb, which reprocessed the multiplex PCR reads and gives no DNA. Its table lists 6,500 to 8,500 distinct CDR3 sequences. Sequenced: peripheral blood. Every receptor here comes from a human donor with an autoimmune cytopenia or autoimmune hepatitis (not recorded which). CDR3s include the opening cysteine and the closing phenylalanine or tryptophan. Clone size is stated in some rows and not others, as once, few, many or a class when expanded.

size	V	J	CDR3
medium-sized	TRBV11-1	TRBJ2-5	CASSSAGAEETQYF
NA	TRBV30	TRBJ1-1	CAWHRGLNTEAFF
NA	TRBV7-9	TRBJ2-3	CASSLETSRDTQYF
NA	TRBV7-2	TRBJ1-5	CASSFQPSTEPQHF
medium-sized	TRBV6-1	TRBJ1-2	CASDPGQGKRGYTF
NA	TRBV5-1	TRBJ2-2	CASSLDGSLELFF
medium-sized	TRBV20-1	TRBJ2-7	CSASVAGTSGSGAYEQYF
medium-sized	TRBV19	TRBJ1-2	CASSPEGHRGGYGYTF
NA	TRBV5-1	TRBJ2-1	CASSPTESRGNEQFF
NA	TRBV5-1	TRBJ2-5	CASSPGLAGAQETQYF
NA	TRBV27	TRBJ2-1	CASSLKDRVFANEQFF
NA	TRBV12-3/TRBV12-4	TRBJ1-2	CASGYRTANYGYTF
NA	TRBV27	TRBJ2-1	CAIPPWVDEQFF
medium-sized	TRBV6-1	TRBJ1-2	CASESTGFWLRGLLGYTF
NA	TRBV14	TRBJ2-7	CASSQDAGPPTAHFPRYEQYF
NA	TRBV20-1	TRBJ1-1	CSGYMNTEAFF
NA	TRBV20-1	TRBJ1-1	CSAPTGPGTEAFF